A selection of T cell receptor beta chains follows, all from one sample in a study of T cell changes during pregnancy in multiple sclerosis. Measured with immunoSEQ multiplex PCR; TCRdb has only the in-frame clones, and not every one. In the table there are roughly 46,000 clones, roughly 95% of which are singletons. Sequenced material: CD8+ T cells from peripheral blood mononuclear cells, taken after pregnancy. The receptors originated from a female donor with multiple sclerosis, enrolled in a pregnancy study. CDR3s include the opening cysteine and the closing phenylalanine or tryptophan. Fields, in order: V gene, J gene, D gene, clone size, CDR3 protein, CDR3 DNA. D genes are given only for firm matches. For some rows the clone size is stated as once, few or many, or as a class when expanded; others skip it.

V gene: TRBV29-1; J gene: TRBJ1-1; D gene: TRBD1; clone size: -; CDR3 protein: CSVLQGMNTEAFF; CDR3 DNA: TGCAGCGTTTTACAGGGGATGAACACTGAAGCTTTCTTT
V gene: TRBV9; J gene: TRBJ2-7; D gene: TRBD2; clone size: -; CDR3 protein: CASSSSLGLAGDEQYF; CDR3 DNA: TGTGCCAGCAGCTCTAGCTTGGGACTAGCGGGAGACGAGCAGTACTTC
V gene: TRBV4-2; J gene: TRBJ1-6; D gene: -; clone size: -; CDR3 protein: CASSQETTASGSPLHF; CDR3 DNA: TGTGCCAGCAGCCAAGAGACAACGGCGTCCGGTTCACCCCTCCACTTT
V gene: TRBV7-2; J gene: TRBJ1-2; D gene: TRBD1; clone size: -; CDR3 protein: CASSLRGMTGRIGYGYTF; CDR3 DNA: TGTGCCAGCAGCTTAAGGGGGATGACAGGGCGAATCGGCTATGGCTACACCTTC
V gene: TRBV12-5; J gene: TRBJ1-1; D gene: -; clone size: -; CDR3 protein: CASDLTGFTEAFF; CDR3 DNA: TGTGCTAGTGACCTGACAGGATTCACTGAAGCTTTCTTT
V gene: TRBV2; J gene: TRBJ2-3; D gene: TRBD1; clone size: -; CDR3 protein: CASKDRLPGDTQYF; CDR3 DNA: TGTGCCAGTAAGGACAGGCTACCAGGAGATACGCAGTATTTT
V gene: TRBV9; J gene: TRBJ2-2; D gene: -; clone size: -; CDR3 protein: CASQGQNTGELFF; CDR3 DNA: TGTGCCAGCCAGGGGCAAAACACCGGGGAGCTGTTTTTT
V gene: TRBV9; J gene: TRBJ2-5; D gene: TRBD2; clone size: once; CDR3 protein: CASSGGGRRETQYF; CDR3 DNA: TGTGCCAGCAGTGGGGGAGGGCGGCGGGAGACCCAGTACTTC
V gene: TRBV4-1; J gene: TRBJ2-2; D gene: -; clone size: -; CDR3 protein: CASSQEGQGPATGELFF; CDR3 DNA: TGCGCCAGCAGCCAAGAAGGTCAGGGCCCGGCCACCGGGGAGCTGTTTTTT
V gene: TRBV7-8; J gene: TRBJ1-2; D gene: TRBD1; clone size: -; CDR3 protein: CASSFPGQGKNNGYTF; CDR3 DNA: TGTGCCAGCAGCTTCCCCGGACAGGGAAAGAACAATGGCTACACCTTC
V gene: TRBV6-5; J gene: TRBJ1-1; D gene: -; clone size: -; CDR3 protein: CASRVSMNTEAFF; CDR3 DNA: TGTGCCAGCAGAGTATCTATGAACACTGAAGCTTTCTTT
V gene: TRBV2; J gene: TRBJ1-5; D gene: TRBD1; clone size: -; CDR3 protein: CASSAGGYQPQHF; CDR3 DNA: TGTGCCAGCAGTGCAGGGGGCTATCAGCCCCAGCATTTT
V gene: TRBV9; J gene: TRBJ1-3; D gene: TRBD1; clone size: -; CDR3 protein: CASSTGTAGNTIYF; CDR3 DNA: TGTGCCAGCAGCACCGGGACAGCTGGAAACACCATATATTTT
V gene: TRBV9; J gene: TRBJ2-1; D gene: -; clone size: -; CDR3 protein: CASSVGDTSSYNEQFF; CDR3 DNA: TGTGCCAGCAGCGTAGGGGACACCAGCTCCTACAATGAGCAGTTCTTC